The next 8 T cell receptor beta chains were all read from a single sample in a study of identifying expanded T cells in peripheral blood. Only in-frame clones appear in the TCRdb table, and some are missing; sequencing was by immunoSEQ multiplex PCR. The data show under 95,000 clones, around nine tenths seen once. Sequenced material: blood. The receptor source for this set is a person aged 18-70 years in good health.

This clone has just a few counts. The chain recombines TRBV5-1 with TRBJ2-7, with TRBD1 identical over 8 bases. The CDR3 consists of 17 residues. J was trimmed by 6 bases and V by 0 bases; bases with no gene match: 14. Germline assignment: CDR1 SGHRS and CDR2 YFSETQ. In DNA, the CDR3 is TGCGCCAGCAGCTTGGTCCCCGTCGGGCAGGGGGCTGGCGAGCAGTACTTC. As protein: CASSLVPVGQGAGEQYF. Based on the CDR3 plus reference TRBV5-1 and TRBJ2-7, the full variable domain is KAGVTQTPRYLIKTRGQQVTLSCSPISGHRSVSWYQQTPGQGLQFLFEYFSETQRNKGNFPGRFSGRQFSNSRSEMNVSTLELGDSALYLCASSLVPVGQGAGEQYFGPGTRLTVT.

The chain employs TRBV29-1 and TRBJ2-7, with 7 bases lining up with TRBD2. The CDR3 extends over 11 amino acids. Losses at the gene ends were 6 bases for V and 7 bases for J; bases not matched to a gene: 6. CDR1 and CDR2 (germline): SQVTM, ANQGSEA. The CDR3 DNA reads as TGCAGCGTCCAAACAGCGGGGGAGCAGTACTTC. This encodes CSVQTAGEQYF.

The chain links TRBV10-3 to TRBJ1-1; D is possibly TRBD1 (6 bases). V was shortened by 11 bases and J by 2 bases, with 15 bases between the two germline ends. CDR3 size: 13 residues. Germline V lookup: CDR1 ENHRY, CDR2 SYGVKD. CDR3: CAVRTVPNTEAFF. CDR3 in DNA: TGTGCCGTACGGACAGTACCTAACACTGAAGCTTTCTTT.

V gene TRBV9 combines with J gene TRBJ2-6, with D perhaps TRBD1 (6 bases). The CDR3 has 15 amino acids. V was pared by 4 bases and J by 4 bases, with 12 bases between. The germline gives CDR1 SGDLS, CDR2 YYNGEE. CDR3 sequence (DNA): TGTGCCAGCAGCTCGACAGGCCCCGGGGCCAACGTCCTGACTTTC. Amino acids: CASSSTGPGANVLTF.

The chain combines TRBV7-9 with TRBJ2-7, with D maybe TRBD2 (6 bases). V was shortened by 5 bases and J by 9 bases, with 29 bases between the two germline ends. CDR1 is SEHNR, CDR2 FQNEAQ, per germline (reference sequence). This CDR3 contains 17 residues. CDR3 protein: CASSQTPPLVREVGQYF. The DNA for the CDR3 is TGTGCCAGCAGCCAAACTCCCCCCCTTGTAAGGGAGGTGGGGCAGTACTTC.

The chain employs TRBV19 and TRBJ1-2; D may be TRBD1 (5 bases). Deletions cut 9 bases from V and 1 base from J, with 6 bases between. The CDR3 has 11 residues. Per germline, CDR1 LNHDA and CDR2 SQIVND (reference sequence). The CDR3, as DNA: TGTGCCAGCAGGGTTAACTATGGCTACACCTTC. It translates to CASRVNYGYTF.

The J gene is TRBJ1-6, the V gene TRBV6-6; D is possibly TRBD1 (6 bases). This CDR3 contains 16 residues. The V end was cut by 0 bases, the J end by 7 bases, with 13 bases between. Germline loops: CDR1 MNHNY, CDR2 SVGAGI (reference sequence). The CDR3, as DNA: TGTGCCAGCAGTTACTCTTTCGGCAGGGGCAATTCACCCCTCCACTTT. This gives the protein CASSYSFGRGNSPLHF.

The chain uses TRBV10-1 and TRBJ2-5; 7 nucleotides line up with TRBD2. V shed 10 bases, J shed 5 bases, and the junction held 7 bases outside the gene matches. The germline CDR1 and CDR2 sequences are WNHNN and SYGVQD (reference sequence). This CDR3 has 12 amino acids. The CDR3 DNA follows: TGCGCCAACAAGGACGGGGGGGAGACCCAGTACTTC. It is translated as CANKDGGETQYF.